This T cell receptor (beta chain) was sequenced in a study of cytomegalovirus exposure and HLA in healthy donors. Details on this clone: No antigen is known for it.

The CDR3 consists of 14 residues. V lost 5 bases, J lost 5 bases, and 16 bases lay in between. CDR1 is MNHEY, CDR2 SMNVEV, per germline (reference sequence). Both 60 Vbeta primers and 13 Jbeta primers went into the PCR. Profiling relied on immunoSEQ multiplex PCR, and the TCRdb table lists in-frame clones only, not all of them. The repertoire includes over 75,000 clones, about 74% of them detected once, and 16% sits in the top ten. Study conclusions and caveats: Earlier results showed most TCR beta V segments being productive about 87% or about 30% of the time.

This clonotype was sampled from a man in his 60s in good health and CMV-seropositive. The chain recombines TRBV27 with TRBJ2-7; D is undetermined. The sample consisted of PBMCs. CDR3 nucleotides: TGTGCCAGCAGTACCCGACCAGGCCCCGACGAGCAGTACTTC. Its protein product is CASSTRPGPDEQYF.